The source of this T cell receptor (beta chain) is a study of blood T cell repertoires in COVID-19. The germline V and J ends were trimmed by 4 bases and 6 bases, with 10 bases remaining between them. Germline V gene sequence: CDR1 SGHNT, CDR2 YYREEE (reference sequence). The CDR3 is 12 residues long. TCRdb keeps only in-frame clones here, not all; method: immunoSEQ multiplex PCR. The data show nearly 50,000 clones, approximately 85% seen once. The sample taken for sequencing was peripheral blood. The source of this sequence is a woman aged 60-75 years with acute or convalescent COVID-19. This rearrangement joins TRBV5-4 to TRBJ1-2; D is unresolved. CDR3 region: CASSLRPDGYTF. Here the CDR3 DNA reads TGTGCCAGCAGCCTACGTCCGGATGGCTACACCTTC.